This T cell receptor (beta chain) was found in a study of T-cell reconstitution after alpha-beta-depleted transplantation in children. Unique molecular identifiers were incorporated into the prepared TCRbeta library. TCRdb reanalysed the PCR reads using MiXCR and keeps one entry per CDR3 protein. Of around 680,000 distinct CDR3 sequences in the sample, roughly 17% were seen once. The CDR3 is 12 amino acids. The germline gives CDR1 MNHNY, CDR2 SVGAGI (reference sequence). V was clipped by 5 bases and J by 14 bases, with 16 bases between them. The clonotype originates from a human donor who donated a stem cell graft to a child with acute myeloid leukemia. The chain carries TRBV6-6 and TRBJ2-1; no clear D gene. Source: PBMCs from the stem cell graft donor, taken from the stem cell graft. The CDR3 loop reads CASSNNFLGEFF. The DNA for the CDR3 is TGTGCCAGCAGTAACAATTTTCTTGGGGAGTTCTTC.